This is a list of T cell receptor beta chains from one sample in a study of blood T cell repertoires in COVID-19. Measured with immunoSEQ multiplex PCR; TCRdb has only the in-frame clones, and not every one. In the table there are around 280,000 clones, under 90% of which are singletons. The material sequenced was peripheral blood. These receptors all come from a woman aged 25 to 45 with COVID-19, enrolled during active disease. Each CDR3 is given with its conserved first and last residue. Fields, in order: clone size, J gene, V gene, CDR3 length, D gene, CDR3 DNA, CDR3 protein. D genes are given only for firm matches. Clone size is given for some rows only: seen once, a few or many times, or a class if the clone is expanded.

clone_size: NA; j_call: TRBJ1-5; v_call: TRBV7-9; cdr3_length: 15; d_call: TRBD1; cdr3_nt: TGTGCCAGCAGCTTAACGGGACAGGGAAATCAGCCCCAGCATTTT; cdr3_aa: CASSLTGQGNQPQHF
clone_size: NA; j_call: TRBJ2-1; v_call: TRBV23-1; cdr3_length: 17; d_call: NA; cdr3_nt: TGCGCCGGCCGAAGGCACAGCTTTCTAAGCTCCTACAATGAGCAGTTCTTC; cdr3_aa: CAGRRHSFLSSYNEQFF
clone_size: NA; j_call: TRBJ1-1; v_call: TRBV7-9; cdr3_length: 14; d_call: TRBD1; cdr3_nt: TGTGCCAGCAGCTACACAGGGGGGAGCACTGAAGCTTTCTTT; cdr3_aa: CASSYTGGSTEAFF
clone_size: NA; j_call: TRBJ1-2; v_call: TRBV27; cdr3_length: 18; d_call: TRBD1; cdr3_nt: TGTGCCAGCAGAACCGACTTTACTACCGGGACAGGGTTCGATGGCTACACCTTC; cdr3_aa: CASRTDFTTGTGFDGYTF
clone_size: NA; j_call: TRBJ2-5; v_call: TRBV21-1; cdr3_length: 15; d_call: NA; cdr3_nt: TGTGCCAGCAGCAAAGCCGAAGGGACATTCGAGACCCAGTACTTC; cdr3_aa: CASSKAEGTFETQYF
clone_size: once; j_call: TRBJ2-5; v_call: TRBV19; cdr3_length: 16; d_call: NA; cdr3_nt: TGTGCCAGTAGTATATTGGGGGCAGGACGCCAAGAGACCCAGTACTTC; cdr3_aa: CASSILGAGRQETQYF
clone_size: NA; j_call: TRBJ1-3; v_call: TRBV5-1; cdr3_length: 14; d_call: NA; cdr3_nt: TGCGCCAGCAGCGAAGGGGACTCAGGAAACACCATATATTTT; cdr3_aa: CASSEGDSGNTIYF
clone_size: NA; j_call: TRBJ2-7; v_call: TRBV10-1; cdr3_length: 16; d_call: TRBD2; cdr3_nt: TGCGCCAGCAGTGACTCGGCGGGGGGCTTCTCCTACGAGCAGTACTTC; cdr3_aa: CASSDSAGGFSYEQYF
clone_size: NA; j_call: TRBJ1-1; v_call: TRBV4-1; cdr3_length: 16; d_call: NA; cdr3_nt: TGCGCCAGCAGCCAAGACCTCCGCAGTCCCTTCACTGAAGCTTTCTTT; cdr3_aa: CASSQDLRSPFTEAFF
clone_size: NA; j_call: TRBJ1-6; v_call: TRBV5-1; cdr3_length: 15; d_call: TRBD1; cdr3_nt: TGCGCCAGCGGGATCGGACAGGGCTTTAATTCACCCCTCCACTTT; cdr3_aa: CASGIGQGFNSPLHF
clone_size: few; j_call: TRBJ2-3; v_call: TRBV7-9; cdr3_length: 14; d_call: TRBD1; cdr3_nt: TGTGCCAGCAGTCACAGGGGCTACACAGATACGCAGTATTTT; cdr3_aa: CASSHRGYTDTQYF
clone_size: NA; j_call: TRBJ1-5; v_call: TRBV15; cdr3_length: 14; d_call: NA; cdr3_nt: TGTGCCACCGGGGAACGGGGGAGCAATCAGCCCCAGCATTTT; cdr3_aa: CATGERGSNQPQHF
clone_size: NA; j_call: TRBJ2-3; v_call: TRBV6-5; cdr3_length: 14; d_call: NA; cdr3_nt: TGTGCCCACAGAGGCGGGCCGGCCACAGATACGCAGTATTTT; cdr3_aa: CAHRGGPATDTQYF
clone_size: NA; j_call: TRBJ2-3; v_call: TRBV5-1; cdr3_length: 15; d_call: NA; cdr3_nt: TGCGCCAGCAGCGGGGCTCATCAGGGTACAGATACGCAGTATTTT; cdr3_aa: CASSGAHQGTDTQYF
clone_size: NA; j_call: TRBJ1-2; v_call: TRBV3-1/TRBV3-2; cdr3_length: 17; d_call: NA; cdr3_nt: TGTGCCAGCAGCCAAAGGGGGGGCCAGGGCCCGAACTATGGCTACACCTTC; cdr3_aa: CASSQRGGQGPNYGYTF
clone_size: NA; j_call: TRBJ1-6; v_call: TRBV28; cdr3_length: 20; d_call: NA; cdr3_nt: TGTGCCAGCAGTTCCTCCGGGATCACTTATACCCGATCCTATAATTCACCCCTCCACTTT; cdr3_aa: CASSSSGITYTRSYNSPLHF